This TCR beta chain emerged from a study of blood T cell repertoires in COVID-19. Across the whole study: There were acute and convalescent COVID-19 samples, and they came from the United States, Italy and Spain. Sources were T cells, B-cell-depleted T cells, or PBMCs; the material itself was cDNA or gDNA.

Original methodology: Reference gene primers were amplified, and this amplification served to estimate nucleated cell counts. The method was immunoSEQ multiplex PCR; TCRdb's version includes in-frame clones alone and lacks a portion of them. The DNA was the basis for D and trimming; V, J and clone size are from that table. The sample carries 87,000 or so clones, around 90% recorded once. Germline lookup yields CDR1 LNHDA and CDR2 SQIVND (reference sequence). V was clipped by 7 bases and J by 8 bases, with 20 bases between them. The CDR3 has 14 amino acids. The TCR sequence derives from a woman between 45 and 60 years old with active or convalescent COVID-19. V gene TRBV19 combines with J gene TRBJ1-2; D perhaps matches TRBD1 (5 bases). Input material: peripheral blood. The DNA of the CDR3 is TGTGCCAGTACCGGGGGTCAAGGGCTCAGCGGCTACACCTTC. This gives the protein CASTGGQGLSGYTF. The full variable domain, with the rest looked up from reference TRBV19 and TRBJ1-2, is DGGITQSPKYLFRKEGQNVTLSCEQNLNHDAMYWYRQDPGQGLRLIYYSQIVNDFQKGDIAEGYSVSREKKESFPLTVTSAQKNPTAFYLCASTGGQGLSGYTFGSGTRLTVV.